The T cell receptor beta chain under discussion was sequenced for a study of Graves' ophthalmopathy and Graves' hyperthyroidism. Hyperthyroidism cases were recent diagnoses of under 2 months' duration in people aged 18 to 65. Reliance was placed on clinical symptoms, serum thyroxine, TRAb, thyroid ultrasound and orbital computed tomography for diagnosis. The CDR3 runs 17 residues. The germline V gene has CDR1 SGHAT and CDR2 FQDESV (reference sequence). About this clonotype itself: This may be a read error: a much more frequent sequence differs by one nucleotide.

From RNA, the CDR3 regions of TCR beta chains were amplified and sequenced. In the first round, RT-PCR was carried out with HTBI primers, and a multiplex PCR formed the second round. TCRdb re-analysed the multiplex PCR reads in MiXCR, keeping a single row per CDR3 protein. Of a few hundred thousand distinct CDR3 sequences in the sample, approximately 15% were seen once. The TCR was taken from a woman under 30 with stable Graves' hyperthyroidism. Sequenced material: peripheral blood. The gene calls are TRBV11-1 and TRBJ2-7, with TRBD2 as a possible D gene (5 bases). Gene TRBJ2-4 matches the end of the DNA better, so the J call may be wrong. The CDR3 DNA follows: TGTGCCAGCAGCTTAGCCGGGATCCTATTATCCAAAAACATTCAGTACTTC. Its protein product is CASSLAGILLSKNIQYF.